Sequencing of this T cell receptor beta chain was carried out in a study of blood T cell repertoires in COVID-19. Produced via immunoSEQ multiplex PCR; TCRdb's table is partial and in-frame only. This table has a few hundred thousand clones, 70% to 90% appearing once. J gave up 3 bases and V 3 bases, and 2 bases lay outside the gene matches. CDR1 SGHAT and CDR2 FQNNGV come from the germline V gene. CDR3 length: 15 amino acids. V usage is TRBV11-2 and J usage is TRBJ2-5; 12 bases align to TRBD2. The sequenced sample was PBMCs or T cells enriched from blood (not recorded which). The receptor comes from a woman in her 40s with acute COVID-19. The CDR3 sequence is CASSFGLAGKETQYF. The CDR3 nucleotides are TGTGCCAGCAGCTTCGGACTAGCGGGGAAAGAGACCCAGTACTTC.